This TCR beta chain appears in the sequencing data of a study of CD8 T cells in ankylosing spondylitis. Study results and caveats: Matched ankylosing spondylitis synovial fluid reportedly showed significant enrichment of disease-linked clones. About 8 highly homologous variants made up a TCR beta motif that seemed to typify ankylosing spondylitis blood.

TCRdb passed the 5' RACE reads through MiXCR, listing each CDR3 protein once. Here the sample spans 100,000 to 150,000 distinct CDR3 sequences, 17% being singletons. Germline trimming cut 1 base from V and 5 bases from J; bases unmatched to any gene: 4. Germline CDR1 SEHNR, CDR2 FQNEAQ (reference sequence). This CDR3 is 17 amino acids long. Only a few counts were recorded for this clonotype. Its antigen is currently unknown. The clonotype originates from a male donor with ankylosing spondylitis. The rearrangement uses TRBV7-9 and TRBJ2-1; 14 nucleotides match TRBD2. The sample was blood, either unsorted or a sorted T cell fraction (not recorded which). CDR3 DNA sequence: TGTGCCAGCAGCTTAGGGACTAGCGGGAGGACTAACAATGAGCAGTTCTTC. Translating gives CASSLGTSGRTNNEQFF.